A selection of T cell receptor beta chains follows, all from one sample in a study of cytomegalovirus exposure and HLA in healthy donors. The method was immunoSEQ multiplex PCR; TCRdb's version includes in-frame clones alone and lacks a portion of them. The repertoire includes about 95,000 clones, roughly 70% of them detected once, and about 15% sits in the top ten. Specimen: PBMCs. The receptors here all came from a woman aged 50 to 60 in good health and CMV-seropositive. CDR3s include the opening cysteine and the closing phenylalanine or tryptophan. A D gene is named only where the DNA matches it firmly. Only some rows state a clone size, as once, few, many or a class for expanded clones.

v_call	d_call	clone_size	j_call	cdr3_nt	cdr3_aa
TRBV7-8	TRBD2	few	TRBJ2-7	TGTGCCAGCAGCCCCTATACGAGCGGGAGGCCTTACGAGCAGTACTTC	CASSPYTSGRPYEQYF
TRBV11-1	NA	few	TRBJ2-5	TGTGCCAGCGCCGCGGGAATCCAAGAGACCCAGTACTTC	CASAAGIQETQYF
TRBV13	TRBD2	few	TRBJ2-4	TGTGCCAGCAGCTCCAAAAGCGGGGAGGCCAAAAACATTCAGTACTTC	CASSSKSGEAKNIQYF
TRBV7-9	TRBD1	NA	TRBJ2-7	TGTGCCAGCAGCTTAGCCGGGACAGGGGGAAACGAGCAGTACTTC	CASSLAGTGGNEQYF
TRBV2	TRBD2	NA	TRBJ2-2	TGTGCCGGCGCGGGGGGGAACACCGGGGAGCTGTTTTTT	CAGAGGNTGELFF
TRBV1	NA	NA	TRBJ2-7	TGCACCAGCAGCCAAGATCCCCTTGTAGGGCCGACGCCGAAGTGGGGCCCTTACGAGCAGTACTTC	CTSSQDPLVGPTPKWGPYEQYF
TRBV6-6	NA	NA	TRBJ2-2	TGTGCCAGCGGTTTTTTAAACACCGGGGAGCTGTTTTTT	CASGFLNTGELFF
TRBV9	NA	NA	TRBJ1-3	TGTGCCAGCAGCGTAGCTAGATCTGGAAACACCATATATTTT	CASSVARSGNTIYF
TRBV20-1	NA	once	TRBJ2-3	TGCAGTGCTAGGGTACTAGATACGCAGTATTTT	CSARVLDTQYF
TRBV2	TRBD1	NA	TRBJ2-7	TGTGCCAGCCCTCCGACAGGGAGCTCCTACGAGCAGTACTTC	CASPPTGSSYEQYF
TRBV21-1	NA	NA	TRBJ1-4	TGTGCCAGCAGCAAAGGCTGCGGGACTGGATATGAAAAACTGTTTTTT	CASSKGCGTGYEKLFF
TRBV6-6	TRBD2	NA	TRBJ2-3	TGTGCCAGCAGCCTCGGCCGACTAGCGGGAGATACGCAGTATTTT	CASSLGRLAGDTQYF
TRBV6-5	NA	NA	TRBJ2-1	TGTGCCATCAGTGAGGTGGGGCGTGAGCAGTTCTTC	CAISEVGREQFF
TRBV7-2	NA	NA	TRBJ2-2	TGTGCCAGCAGCTTAGGCGAGGGCGGGGAGCTGTTTTTT	CASSLGEGGELFF
TRBV19	TRBD1	NA	TRBJ2-7	TGTGCCAGTAGTATACGACAGGGAGCCTACGAGCAGTACTTC	CASSIRQGAYEQYF
TRBV5-8	NA	once	TRBJ2-2	TGTGCCAGCAGGGACACGAACACCGGGGAGCTGTTTTTT	CASRDTNTGELFF
TRBV6-6	TRBD1	NA	TRBJ1-1	TGTGCCAGCATCACCGCTACAGGGGGTGCTGAAGCTTTCTTT	CASITATGGAEAFF
TRBV27	TRBD1	NA	TRBJ1-2	TGTGCCAGCACCGGACTGGGACAGGGTAACGGCTACACCTTC	CASTGLGQGNGYTF
TRBV7-9	TRBD2	NA	TRBJ2-1	TGTGCCAGCAGCCCACCCTCACTAGCGGGAGTTGCCAATGAGCAGTTCTTC	CASSPPSLAGVANEQFF
TRBV4-1	NA	few	TRBJ2-5	TGCGCCAGCAGCCCTGCGGGCCGGGAGACCCAGTACTTC	CASSPAGRETQYF
TRBV5-1	NA	NA	TRBJ2-3	TGCGCCAGCAGCCCCCCAATCACAGATACGCAGTATTTT	CASSPPITDTQYF
TRBV28	NA	NA	TRBJ1-1	TGTGCCAGCATACGCGGGGCGAGGACTGAAGCTTTCTTT	CASIRGARTEAFF
TRBV5-1	TRBD1	NA	TRBJ2-7	TGCGCCAGCAGCGACGGGACAGGGGTCCACGAGCAGTACTTC	CASSDGTGVHEQYF
TRBV15	NA	NA	TRBJ1-2	TGTGCCACCAGCAGAGATCGGAACAGCCTTAACTATGGCTACACCTTC	CATSRDRNSLNYGYTF
TRBV2	NA	NA	TRBJ2-1	TGTGCCAGCAGTGAAGGAGGGAGTCAATTGAGTGAGCAGTTCTTC	CASSEGGSQLSEQFF
TRBV6-5	TRBD1	NA	TRBJ2-5	TGTGCCAGCAGTTCTCCCCACAGGGGGAGCCAAGAGACCCAGTACTTC	CASSSPHRGSQETQYF
TRBV7-3	NA	NA	TRBJ2-3	TGTGCCAGCAGCTTAAGGCCGACTAGCACAGATACGCAGTATTTT	CASSLRPTSTDTQYF
TRBV5-4	NA	few	TRBJ2-2	TGTGCCAGCAGCTTGCCTAGTTCCTCGAACACCGGGGAGCTGTTTTTT	CASSLPSSSNTGELFF
TRBV19	TRBD1	NA	TRBJ2-7	TGTGCCAGTAGACTATCCCGGGACAGCGGAGAGCAGTACTTC	CASRLSRDSGEQYF
TRBV9	NA	NA	TRBJ1-5	TGTGCCAGCAGTCTAACCTCCCCGGGTCAGCCCCAGCATTTT	CASSLTSPGQPQHF
TRBV2	NA	NA	TRBJ1-5	TGTGCCAGCGTGGGGGGAATGTCAGATAATCAGCCCCAGCATTTT	CASVGGMSDNQPQHF
TRBV30	TRBD1	NA	TRBJ1-2	TGTGCCTGGAGTCCATTAGGACAGGGGGCTGGCACCTTC	CAWSPLGQGAGTF
TRBV5-4	NA	NA	TRBJ2-7	TGTGCCAGCAGCTTGGGCCCAGCGGACCCCTACGAGCAGTACTTC	CASSLGPADPYEQYF
TRBV28	TRBD1	NA	TRBJ1-2	TGTGCCAGCAGTTTTAATATCCGGACAGGGGAGGAGGGGGGCTACACCTTC	CASSFNIRTGEEGGYTF
TRBV5-1	NA	NA	TRBJ1-2	TGCGCCAGCAGCCCGGAAGGACAAAGGGCTTATGGCTACACCTTC	CASSPEGQRAYGYTF
TRBV2	TRBD2	few	TRBJ2-7	TGTGCCAGCAGTCAGACTAGCGGGAGCCCCGAGCAGTACTTC	CASSQTSGSPEQYF